Listed below are T cell receptor beta chains from one sample, sequenced in a study of regulatory T cells in long-lasting Graves disease. MiXCR was run by TCRdb on the multiplex PCR reads, yielding one entry per CDR3 protein. The table has about 610,000 distinct CDR3 sequences, about 16% seen once. These data also featured in a second study, about T cells in Graves' hyperthyroidism and ophthalmopathy.

Sequenced here: peripheral blood mononuclear cells (PBMCs), sampled at new diagnosis, from a patient treated with antithyroid drugs. The receptors here all came from a man aged 18 to 30 with Graves disease. CDR3s include the opening cysteine and the closing phenylalanine or tryptophan. The order of the fields is V gene, J gene, clone size, D gene, CDR3 DNA, CDR3 protein. The D gene is left open where the match is weak. Not all rows give a size; the values are once, few, many and, for expanded clones, a class.

V: TRBV9
J: TRBJ2-5
size: .
D: TRBD1
DNA: TGTGCCAGCAGCGCTCCGACAGGGGACCCGTCGGAGACCCAGTACTTC
CDR3: CASSAPTGDPSETQYF

V: TRBV7-9
J: TRBJ2-7
size: .
D: .
DNA: TGTGCCAGCAGCTTATTTACCAGGGCCTCCTACGAGCAGTACTTC
CDR3: CASSLFTRASYEQYF

V: TRBV18
J: TRBJ1-1
size: few
D: .
DNA: TGTGCCAGCTCACCAAAGTCGGGTAGTACCATAGGGACTGAAGCTTTCTTT
CDR3: CASSPKSGSTIGTEAFF

V: TRBV20-1
J: TRBJ2-1
size: .
D: .
DNA: TGCAGTGCTAGGGACCGACTAGACTATTACAATGAGCAGTTCTTC
CDR3: CSARDRLDYYNEQFF

V: TRBV28
J: TRBJ1-2
size: few
D: .
DNA: TGTGCCAGCAGTTTCCCCACCCAGGCTATTGGCTACACCTTC
CDR3: CASSFPTQAIGYTF

V: TRBV7-2
J: TRBJ2-3
size: many
D: .
DNA: TGTGCCAGCAGCTTAAGTCGGGATACGCAGTATTTT
CDR3: CASSLSRDTQYF

V: TRBV7-2
J: TRBJ2-7
size: many
D: TRBD2
DNA: TGTGCCAGCAGCCCGGGACTAGCGGGAGAACGACCCTACGAGCAGTACTTC
CDR3: CASSPGLAGERPYEQYF

V: TRBV12-3/TRBV12-4
J: TRBJ1-2
size: many
D: .
DNA: TGTGCCAGCAGTTTGTCAGGCCTCAACTATGGCTACACCTTC
CDR3: CASSLSGLNYGYTF

V: TRBV20-1
J: TRBJ2-3
size: few
D: .
DNA: TGCAGTGCCCCATCGGCAGATACGCAGTATTTT
CDR3: CSAPSADTQYF

V: TRBV3-1
J: TRBJ1-3
size: many
D: TRBD1
DNA: TGTGCCAGCAGCCGCGGACAGGGTGCGGGAAACACCATATATTTT
CDR3: CASSRGQGAGNTIYF

V: TRBV27
J: TRBJ1-2
size: .
D: .
DNA: TGTGCCACCCCGTACAGGCTGGGGTATGGCTACACCTTC
CDR3: CATPYRLGYGYTF

V: TRBV6-5
J: TRBJ2-7
size: many
D: .
DNA: TGTGCCAGCAGTTTCCCGCCCCGAGACTACGAGCAGTACTTC
CDR3: CASSFPPRDYEQYF

V: TRBV5-1
J: TRBJ2-1
size: many
D: .
DNA: TGCGCCAGCGGGGGAGCCTTCGGGGTATACAATGAGCAGTTCTTC
CDR3: CASGGAFGVYNEQFF

V: TRBV27
J: TRBJ1-6
size: .
D: TRBD1
DNA: TGTGCCAGCAGTTTCAGGGCCACAGGGGGAGAACCCCTCCACTTT
CDR3: CASSFRATGGEPLHF

V: TRBV6-5
J: TRBJ2-5
size: few
D: TRBD1
DNA: TGTGCCAGCAGTTACTCCCGGGACAGAGAAGAGACCCAGTACTTC
CDR3: CASSYSRDREETQYF

V: TRBV2
J: TRBJ2-1
size: many
D: TRBD2
DNA: TGTGCCAGCAGCACTAGCGGGAACAATGAGCAGTTCTTC
CDR3: CASSTSGNNEQFF

V: TRBV5-1
J: TRBJ2-7
size: few
D: .
DNA: TGCGCCAGCAGCTTGATGGGCACCGGGCTATTCTACGAGCAGTACTTC
CDR3: CASSLMGTGLFYEQYF

V: TRBV3-1
J: TRBJ2-7
size: many
D: .
DNA: TGTGCCAGCAGCCAATGGTACCGGAGCTCCTACGAGCAGTACTTC
CDR3: CASSQWYRSSYEQYF

V: TRBV28
J: TRBJ2-7
size: many
D: TRBD1
DNA: TGTGCCAGCCCGACCGGGACAGACCCCTACGAGCAGTACTTC
CDR3: CASPTGTDPYEQYF

V: TRBV20-1
J: TRBJ2-3
size: many
D: .
DNA: TGCAGTGCTCCCTCCGCGCGAGGAGGTGCAGATACGCAGTATTTT
CDR3: CSAPSARGGADTQYF

V: TRBV12-3/TRBV12-4
J: TRBJ1-5
size: many
D: .
DNA: TGTGCCAGCAGCTTAGGTTCAGATAGCAATCAGCCCCAGCATTTT
CDR3: CASSLGSDSNQPQHF

V: TRBV27
J: TRBJ2-3
size: many
D: TRBD2
DNA: TGTGCCAGCAGATACACTGGGACTAGCGGAAGCACAGATACGCAGTATTTT
CDR3: CASRYTGTSGSTDTQYF

V: TRBV18
J: TRBJ1-1
size: many
D: .
DNA: TGTGCCAGCTCACCGGGGGCGGAGACTGAAGCTTTCTTT
CDR3: CASSPGAETEAFF

V: TRBV5-1
J: TRBJ2-7
size: .
D: .
DNA: TGCGCCAGCAGCCCGGTCGGGACCGAGCAGTACTTC
CDR3: CASSPVGTEQYF

V: TRBV20-1
J: TRBJ2-7
size: many
D: .
DNA: TGCAGTGCTAGAGATTTGGCGGGTGGATCCTACGAGCAGTACTTC
CDR3: CSARDLAGGSYEQYF

V: TRBV10-3
J: TRBJ2-1
size: .
D: TRBD1
DNA: TGTGCCATCAGTGAGTACCGGACAGGGGAATACAATGAGCAGTTCTTC
CDR3: CAISEYRTGEYNEQFF

V: TRBV2
J: TRBJ1-5
size: few
D: .
DNA: TGTGCCAGCAGGGCAGGGCGCAATCAGCCCCAGCATTTT
CDR3: CASRAGRNQPQHF

V: TRBV27
J: TRBJ1-2
size: few
D: .
DNA: TGTGCCAGCAGTTTAAACAGGGAAGTAGGTGGCTACACCTTC
CDR3: CASSLNREVGGYTF

V: TRBV4-1
J: TRBJ2-7
size: few
D: TRBD1
DNA: TGCGCCAGCAGCCATCAGGGGGCTACCTACGAGCAGTACTTC
CDR3: CASSHQGATYEQYF

V: TRBV7-6
J: TRBJ2-5
size: few
D: TRBD2
DNA: TGTGCCAGCAGCTTAATACTAGCGGGTCAAGAGACCCAGTACTTC
CDR3: CASSLILAGQETQYF

V: TRBV28
J: TRBJ2-5
size: .
D: TRBD2
DNA: TGTGCCAGCAGAACACCGGGACTAGCGGGAAGAGAGACCCAGTACTTC
CDR3: CASRTPGLAGRETQYF

V: TRBV5-1
J: TRBJ1-1
size: .
D: .
DNA: TGCGCCAGCAGCTCTCTTGATGGGAACACTGAAGCTTTCTTT
CDR3: CASSSLDGNTEAFF

V: TRBV27
J: TRBJ2-1
size: many
D: .
DNA: TGTGCCAGCAGTAGCGACCGGGCTGAGCAGTTCTTC
CDR3: CASSSDRAEQFF

V: TRBV5-1
J: TRBJ1-2
size: few
D: TRBD1
DNA: TGCGCCAGCAGCTCGCTGACAGGGGGCGCAGATGGCTACACCTTC
CDR3: CASSSLTGGADGYTF

V: TRBV24-1
J: TRBJ2-1
size: .
D: .
DNA: TGTGCCACCAGTGATAAGGGGGACTCGTCCAATGAGCAGTTCTTC
CDR3: CATSDKGDSSNEQFF

V: TRBV20-1
J: TRBJ2-1
size: few
D: TRBD2
DNA: TGCAGTGCTAGAGATCCTAGCGGGAGGCTGAATGAGCAGTTCTTC
CDR3: CSARDPSGRLNEQFF

V: TRBV11-2
J: TRBJ2-1
size: .
D: .
DNA: TGTGCCAGCAGCTTAAGCCACGGGCTCAGAGAGCAGTTCTTC
CDR3: CASSLSHGLREQFF

V: TRBV20-1
J: TRBJ2-1
size: many
D: TRBD2
DNA: TGCAGTGCTAGGCCCATAGCGGGAGGTACCTACAATGAGCAGTTCTTC
CDR3: CSARPIAGGTYNEQFF

V: TRBV14
J: TRBJ2-5
size: few
D: .
DNA: TGTGCCAGCAGCCAGCCGGGGCAAGAGACCCAGTACTTC
CDR3: CASSQPGQETQYF

V: TRBV7-9
J: TRBJ2-5
size: many
D: TRBD2
DNA: TGTGCCAGCAGCTTAAAACTAGCGGGAGTTGAGACCCAGTACTTC
CDR3: CASSLKLAGVETQYF

V: TRBV20-1
J: TRBJ2-7
size: .
D: .
DNA: TGCAGTGCTAGAGACTGGTATAAAGCTTCCTACGAGCAGTACTTC
CDR3: CSARDWYKASYEQYF

V: TRBV7-9
J: TRBJ2-5
size: .
D: .
DNA: TGTGCCAGCAGCTCGGCTAGGGGCCACCAAGAGACCCAGTACTTC
CDR3: CASSSARGHQETQYF

V: TRBV5-1
J: TRBJ2-7
size: many
D: TRBD1
DNA: TGCGCCAGCAGCCAAGCGGGACAGGGCTACGAGCAGTACTTC
CDR3: CASSQAGQGYEQYF

V: TRBV9
J: TRBJ1-1
size: .
D: .
DNA: TGTGCCAGCAGCGTAGATCAAGGGGGGGGCACTGAAGCTTTCTTT
CDR3: CASSVDQGGGTEAFF

V: TRBV20-1
J: TRBJ2-7
size: few
D: TRBD2
DNA: TGCAGTGCTGGGACTAGCGTAAGCTCCTACGAGCAGTACTTC
CDR3: CSAGTSVSSYEQYF

V: TRBV5-4
J: TRBJ2-1
size: .
D: .
DNA: TGTGCCAGCAGCGAAAGACTAAAGGGCAATGAGCAGTTCTTC
CDR3: CASSERLKGNEQFF

V: TRBV29-1
J: TRBJ1-4
size: few
D: TRBD1
DNA: TGCAGCGTTGAGAGGACAGGGTGGGATGAAAAACTGTTTTTT
CDR3: CSVERTGWDEKLFF

V: TRBV9
J: TRBJ2-5
size: .
D: TRBD2
DNA: TGTGCCAGCAGCGTCCTAGCGGTAGGGGAGACCCAGTACTTC
CDR3: CASSVLAVGETQYF

V: TRBV11-2
J: TRBJ2-3
size: many
D: .
DNA: TGTGCCAGCAGAGAGTTGGTCACAGATACGCAGTATTTT
CDR3: CASRELVTDTQYF

V: TRBV12-3/TRBV12-4
J: TRBJ1-3
size: few
D: .
DNA: TGTGCCAGCAGTTTGACATCGATGCTTATCCCCCTAAACTCTGGAAACACCATATATTTT
CDR3: CASSLTSMLIPLNSGNTIYF

V: TRBV3-1
J: TRBJ1-1
size: many
D: TRBD1
DNA: TGTGCCAGCAGCCAAGACCCGGGACAGAAGAACACTGAAGCTTTCTTT
CDR3: CASSQDPGQKNTEAFF

V: TRBV28
J: TRBJ2-6
size: many
D: .
DNA: TGTGCCAGCAGGGATGGAGCCGCGTTGTCTGGGGCCAACGTCCTGACTTTC
CDR3: CASRDGAALSGANVLTF

V: TRBV29-1
J: TRBJ2-3
size: .
D: .
DNA: TGCAGCGTTGAGTATCGGAATACGCAGTATTTT
CDR3: CSVEYRNTQYF

V: TRBV11-3
J: TRBJ1-1
size: .
D: .
DNA: TGTGCCAGCAGCCGTGGGGAGGGTATGGCCACTGAAGCTTTCTTT
CDR3: CASSRGEGMATEAFF